Listed below are T cell receptor beta chains from one sample, sequenced in a study of OX40 agonist ivuxolimab in advanced cancers. Assay used: immunoSEQ multiplex PCR; TCRdb lists only in-frame clones, some missing. The table shows tens of thousands of clones, with over 75% occurring only once. The sequences come from CD4+ or CD8+ T cells sorted from blood, collected in a trial of the OX40 agonist ivuxolimab. Source of these receptors: an adult with an advanced solid tumor such as melanoma, head and neck, liver or kidney cancer. Both conserved end residues are part of each CDR3. The D gene is left open where the match is weak. Expanded clones are given a class, and other clones once, few, many or no size at all.

d_gene	v_gene	j_gene	abundance	CDR3nt	CDR3aa
TRBD1	TRBV9	TRBJ1-1	-	TGTGCCAGCAGGAGGGTGGAGGAGGGGGCGCGCACTGAAGCTTTCTTT	CASRRVEEGARTEAFF
-	TRBV13	TRBJ2-5	-	TGTGCCAGCAGCTTGCGAGGGGGGGGGAAAGAGACCCAGTACTTC	CASSLRGGGKETQYF
-	TRBV6-1	TRBJ1-1	once	TGTGCCAGCAGTGAACAGACAATGAACACTGAAGCTTTCTTT	CASSEQTMNTEAFF
TRBD1	TRBV25-1	TRBJ2-1	-	TGTGCCAGCAGTGAGCAAGGGGGCTACGTATACAATGAGCAGTTCTTC	CASSEQGGYVYNEQFF
-	TRBV5-6	TRBJ2-1	-	TGTGCCAGCAGCCCTGATGGCTCCTACAATGAGCAGTTCTTC	CASSPDGSYNEQFF
-	TRBV27	TRBJ1-4	-	TGTGCCAGCAGTTTATTGGGGACCGGTAATGAAAAACTGTTTTTT	CASSLLGTGNEKLFF
-	TRBV29-1	TRBJ2-2	-	TGCAGCGTTGGCAGGGCCAGTAACACCGGGGAGCTGTTTTTT	CSVGRASNTGELFF
-	TRBV18	TRBJ2-4	once	TGTGCCAGCTCGAACCTTAAAAACATTCAGTACTTC	CASSNLKNIQYF
-	TRBV19	TRBJ1-1	-	TGTGCCAGTAGTATGGGTTATCGGGTTACGAACACTGAAGCTTTCTTT	CASSMGYRVTNTEAFF
TRBD1	TRBV10-3	TRBJ1-2	-	TGTGCCATCAGTAAAACCGGGACAGCCCTACGCTATGGCTACACCTTC	CAISKTGTALRYGYTF
TRBD1	TRBV14	TRBJ2-1	-	TGTGCCAGCAGCCTGGACAGGCGCAAGGGCGAGCAGTTCTTC	CASSLDRRKGEQFF
-	TRBV5-4	TRBJ1-1	-	TGTGCCAGCAGCTTTGGGGGGGGCGTCCCTCATATCATGAACACTGAAGCTTTCTTT	CASSFGGGVPHIMNTEAFF
-	TRBV6-6	TRBJ2-2	once	TGTGCCAGCAGTTACGCCCTAGCGAGGAACACCGGGGAGCTGTTTTTT	CASSYALARNTGELFF
-	TRBV7-2	TRBJ1-6	-	TGTGCCAGCAGCTTTTTAGTGGGCCATAATTCACCCCTCCACTTT	CASSFLVGHNSPLHF
-	TRBV28	TRBJ2-7	-	TGTGCCAGCAGTGCCGGAAGCAACGAGCAGTACTTC	CASSAGSNEQYF
-	TRBV28	TRBJ2-5	-	TGTGCCAGCAGTTTGCGGCCCCAAGAGACCCAGTACTTC	CASSLRPQETQYF
-	TRBV6-5	TRBJ1-2	-	TGTGCCAGCAGTTACGGCGGAAACCGCTATGGCTACACCTTC	CASSYGGNRYGYTF
-	TRBV15	TRBJ2-1	-	TGTGCCACCAGCAGATCCCCTCCGGGAGTAGGGCCCTACAATGAGCAGTTCTTC	CATSRSPPGVGPYNEQFF
-	TRBV7-9	TRBJ2-7	-	TGTGCCAGCAGCTCCTTAGGGCTAGCTCGCGGCGAGCAGTACTTC	CASSSLGLARGEQYF
-	TRBV6-1	TRBJ1-3	-	TGTGCCAGCAGTTATGGAGACACCATATATTTT	CASSYGDTIYF
TRBD1	TRBV29-1	TRBJ1-6	few	TGCAGCGTTAAAGGGACAGGCAATTCACCCCTCCACTTT	CSVKGTGNSPLHF
-	TRBV7-2	TRBJ2-5	-	TGTGCCAGCAGCTTATTGGGCACTCGAGCAGAGACCCAGTACTTC	CASSLLGTRAETQYF
-	TRBV6-5	TRBJ1-1	once	TGTGCCAGCAGACCGCGAGGAGGGGCTTTCTTT	CASRPRGGAFF
-	TRBV11-2	TRBJ2-3	-	TGTGCCAGCAGCGCCTCCCCAGATACGCAGTATTTT	CASSASPDTQYF
TRBD1	TRBV6-6	TRBJ2-7	-	TGTGCCAGCAGTCCCCGGGACAGCACCTACGAGCAGTACTTC	CASSPRDSTYEQYF
TRBD2	TRBV6-6	TRBJ2-1	-	TGTGCCAGCAGCCCCCGATGGGAGGGGAGTGAGCAGTTCTTC	CASSPRWEGSEQFF
-	TRBV5-1	TRBJ1-2	-	TGCGCCAGCAGCATGAGGGACAATGAGGGCTACACCTTC	CASSMRDNEGYTF
TRBD2	TRBV7-9	TRBJ2-1	-	TGTGCCAGCAGCTTAGTTCCCTCTAGCGGGGGGGCCCCCTACAATGAGCAGTTCTTC	CASSLVPSSGGAPYNEQFF
TRBD1	TRBV29-1	TRBJ1-5	-	TGCAGCGTTGAGACAGGGCCGGGTCAGCCCCAGCATTTT	CSVETGPGQPQHF
-	TRBV19	TRBJ2-7	-	TGTGCCAGTAGTATAGGCCAAAGCGAGCAGTACTTC	CASSIGQSEQYF
-	TRBV5-4	TRBJ2-3	-	TGTGCCAGCAGCTTTGATAGCGGAAGCACAGATACGCAGTATTTT	CASSFDSGSTDTQYF
-	TRBV19	TRBJ1-5	-	TGTGCCAGTAGTATCGGGGGGGGACGGTCGGGCAATCAGCCCCAGCATTTT	CASSIGGGRSGNQPQHF
-	TRBV7-2	TRBJ1-5	-	TGTGCCAGCAGCTTACCGATACAGGGCACGGAGCCCCAGCATTTT	CASSLPIQGTEPQHF
-	TRBV27	TRBJ2-6	once	TGTGCCAGCAAAACCGGGGGCTCTGGGGCCAACGTCCTGACTTTC	CASKTGGSGANVLTF
-	TRBV19	TRBJ1-5	few	TGTGCCAGTAGTATTCGGGTCCGTAGCAATCAGCCCCAGCATTTT	CASSIRVRSNQPQHF
-	TRBV7-6	TRBJ2-5	-	TGTGCCAGCAGCGCAGTGAAGGTCGCAGAGACCCAGTACTTC	CASSAVKVAETQYF
-	TRBV7-2	TRBJ2-4	-	TGTGCCAGCAGCTTAGGAGGGTGGGGCAGGGGTAATATAAACATTCAGTACTTC	CASSLGGWGRGNINIQYF
TRBD2	TRBV5-1	TRBJ2-1	-	TGCGCCAGCAGCCTGACTAGCGGGGTTCCCTACAATGAGCAGTTCTTC	CASSLTSGVPYNEQFF
TRBD1	TRBV6-6	TRBJ1-5	few	TGTGCCAGCAGACGACAGGGGGGCCTTAGCAATCAGCCCCAGCATTTT	CASRRQGGLSNQPQHF
TRBD1	TRBV4-3	TRBJ1-1	-	TGCGCCAGCAGCCAAGATTCGGGACAGGGTAGATTGGCTTTCTTT	CASSQDSGQGRLAFF